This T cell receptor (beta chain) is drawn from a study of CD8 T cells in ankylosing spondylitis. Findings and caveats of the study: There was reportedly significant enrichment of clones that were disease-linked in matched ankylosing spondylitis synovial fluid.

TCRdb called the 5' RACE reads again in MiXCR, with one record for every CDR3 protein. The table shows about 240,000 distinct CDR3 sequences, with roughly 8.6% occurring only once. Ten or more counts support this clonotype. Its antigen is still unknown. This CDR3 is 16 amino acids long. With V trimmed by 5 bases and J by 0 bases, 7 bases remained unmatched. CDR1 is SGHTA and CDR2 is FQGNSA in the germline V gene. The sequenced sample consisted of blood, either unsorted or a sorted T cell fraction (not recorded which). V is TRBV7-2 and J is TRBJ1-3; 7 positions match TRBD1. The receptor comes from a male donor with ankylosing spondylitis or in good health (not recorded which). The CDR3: CASSTGQRSSGNTIYF. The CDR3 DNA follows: TGTGCCAGCAGCACGGGACAGAGGAGCTCTGGAAACACCATATATTTT.